This TCR beta chain is from a study of cytomegalovirus exposure and HLA in healthy donors. Points on this clone: The antigen is not known.

This CDR3 is built from 13 residues. Germline CDR1 and CDR2: PRHDT and FYEKMQ (reference sequence). The study, taken as a whole, reports: In an earlier analysis, about 87% or about 30%: the productive usage of most TCR beta V segments. Among donors in an Asian-associated ancestry cluster, a later analysis reportedly found fewer N-insertions than the roughly 610-donor mean. TCR beta chains numbering 164 were designated cytomegalovirus-associated.

This donor lacks a recorded CMV serostatus. A multiplex PCR was run with 60 Vbeta primers and 13 Jbeta primers. The data were produced by immunoSEQ multiplex PCR, yet TCRdb's version contains in-frame clones alone and is incomplete. The table has 110,000 or so clones, about 70% seen once. This chain links TRBV13 with TRBJ2-1; tentatively, D is TRBD2 (5 bases). This clonotype was sampled from a human donor in good health. Sequencing used PBMCs. DNA of the CDR3: TGTACACAGCGTCTTCCTAGCACTGTTGAGCAGTTCTTC. Encoded protein: CTQRLPSTVEQFF.